Listed below are T cell receptor beta chains from one sample, sequenced in a study of a mutant IDH1 vaccine in newly diagnosed glioma. Produced via immunoSEQ multiplex PCR; TCRdb's table is partial and in-frame only. The sample holds some 40,000 clones, 65% to 85% seen once. No antigen is known for these receptors. Sequenced material: PBMCs, taken from a glioma patient whose treatment included an IDH1 peptide vaccine. The origin of the receptors is a man in his forties with glioma. Both conserved end residues are part of each CDR3. Each record gives: CDR3 protein, CDR3 DNA, D gene, V gene, clone size, J gene. The D gene is left open where the match is weak. Clone size, where shown, is once, few, many, or a class for clones that have expanded.

CDR3aa: CASSPPESSGTYNEQFF
CDR3nt: TGTGCCAGCAGCCCCCCTGAGTCTAGCGGGACCTACAATGAGCAGTTCTTC
d_gene: TRBD2
v_gene: TRBV7-2
abundance: .
j_gene: TRBJ2-1

CDR3aa: CASRAGPGYTF
CDR3nt: TGTGCCAGCAGGGCAGGTCCCGGCTACACCTTC
d_gene: .
v_gene: TRBV6-5
abundance: .
j_gene: TRBJ1-2

CDR3aa: CASSFSGTPGGTQYF
CDR3nt: TGTGCCAGCAGCTTCTCCGGGACCCCCGGGGGTACGCAGTATTTT
d_gene: .
v_gene: TRBV7-2
abundance: few
j_gene: TRBJ2-3

CDR3aa: CASRTSSGANVLTF
CDR3nt: TGTGCCAGCAGAACATCTTCTGGGGCCAACGTCCTGACTTTC
d_gene: .
v_gene: TRBV6-5
abundance: once
j_gene: TRBJ2-6

CDR3aa: CASSLGRVAVTQYF
CDR3nt: TGTGCCAGCAGCTTGGGCAGGGTGGCGGTTACGCAGTATTTT
d_gene: .
v_gene: TRBV5-6
abundance: .
j_gene: TRBJ2-3

CDR3aa: CASSWLDTETGELFF
CDR3nt: TGCGCCAGCAGCTGGCTGGACACAGAAACCGGGGAGCTGTTTTTT
d_gene: .
v_gene: TRBV5-1
abundance: .
j_gene: TRBJ2-2

CDR3aa: CASSLELGRAGELFF
CDR3nt: TGTGCCAGCAGCTTGGAACTAGGGCGCGCCGGGGAGCTGTTTTTT
d_gene: .
v_gene: TRBV11-3
abundance: .
j_gene: TRBJ2-2

CDR3aa: CASTFGYEQYF
CDR3nt: TGTGCCAGCACCTTCGGATACGAGCAGTACTTC
d_gene: .
v_gene: TRBV7-2
abundance: .
j_gene: TRBJ2-7

CDR3aa: CASSQDWTGTQYF
CDR3nt: TGTGCCAGCAGCCAAGATTGGACAGGAACGCAGTATTTT
d_gene: TRBD1
v_gene: TRBV14
abundance: .
j_gene: TRBJ2-3

CDR3aa: CASSPGRANVLTF
CDR3nt: TGTGCCAGCAGCCCCGGGAGGGCCAACGTCCTGACTTTC
d_gene: .
v_gene: TRBV7-8
abundance: .
j_gene: TRBJ2-6

CDR3aa: CASKGQGAYEQYF
CDR3nt: TGTGCCAGCAAAGGACAGGGGGCCTACGAGCAGTACTTC
d_gene: TRBD1
v_gene: TRBV6-5
abundance: .
j_gene: TRBJ2-7

CDR3aa: CARGGTGELFF
CDR3nt: TGTGCTCGGGGCGGCACCGGGGAGCTGTTTTTT
d_gene: .
v_gene: TRBV30
abundance: .
j_gene: TRBJ2-2

CDR3aa: CASTIPNRGQGGELFF
CDR3nt: TGCGCCAGCACGATCCCAAACAGGGGGCAGGGCGGGGAGCTGTTTTTT
d_gene: TRBD1
v_gene: TRBV23-1
abundance: .
j_gene: TRBJ2-2

CDR3aa: CASSYGRGNEKLFF
CDR3nt: TGTGCCAGCAGTTACGGCCGGGGTAATGAAAAACTGTTTTTT
d_gene: .
v_gene: TRBV6-5
abundance: .
j_gene: TRBJ1-4

CDR3aa: CASIRADTQYF
CDR3nt: TGTGCCAGCATCAGGGCAGATACGCAGTATTTT
d_gene: .
v_gene: TRBV28
abundance: .
j_gene: TRBJ2-3

CDR3aa: CAHRGPNYEQYF
CDR3nt: TGTGCCCACCGAGGGCCTAATTACGAGCAGTACTTC
d_gene: .
v_gene: TRBV2
abundance: .
j_gene: TRBJ2-7

CDR3aa: CASSQPTNRGAEAFF
CDR3nt: TGCGCCAGCAGCCAACCGACTAACAGGGGAGCTGAAGCTTTCTTT
d_gene: TRBD1
v_gene: TRBV4-1
abundance: .
j_gene: TRBJ1-1

CDR3aa: CASSQGGDEGYTF
CDR3nt: TGTGCCAGCAGCCAAGGGGGGGATGAGGGCTACACCTTC
d_gene: .
v_gene: TRBV28
abundance: .
j_gene: TRBJ1-2

CDR3aa: CASSEETGGADTQYF
CDR3nt: TGCGCCAGCAGTGAAGAGACAGGGGGCGCAGATACGCAGTATTTT
d_gene: TRBD1
v_gene: TRBV10-1
abundance: .
j_gene: TRBJ2-3

CDR3aa: CASSQDRSMGEQFF
CDR3nt: TGCGCCAGCAGCCAAGATAGGTCTATGGGCGAGCAGTTCTTC
d_gene: .
v_gene: TRBV4-3
abundance: .
j_gene: TRBJ2-1

CDR3aa: CASRSTGYRTGYGYTF
CDR3nt: TGTGCCAGCAGAAGCACAGGGTATCGTACTGGCTATGGCTACACCTTC
d_gene: .
v_gene: TRBV2
abundance: .
j_gene: TRBJ1-2

CDR3aa: CASSPGAFRRQETQYF
CDR3nt: TGTGCCAGCAGCCCCGGGGCGTTTAGGCGGCAAGAGACCCAGTACTTC
d_gene: .
v_gene: TRBV5-4
abundance: .
j_gene: TRBJ2-5

CDR3aa: CASSELGHFTGELFF
CDR3nt: TGTGCCAGCAGTGAGCTGGGACACTTCACCGGGGAGCTGTTTTTT
d_gene: .
v_gene: TRBV6-4
abundance: .
j_gene: TRBJ2-2

CDR3aa: CASSAIAGGPPETQYF
CDR3nt: TGTGCCAGCAGTGCAATAGCGGGAGGGCCCCCGGAGACCCAGTACTTC
d_gene: TRBD2
v_gene: TRBV6-1
abundance: .
j_gene: TRBJ2-5

CDR3aa: CASSVNPTGREKELFF
CDR3nt: TGTGCCAGCAGTGTGAACCCCACAGGGAGGGAGAAAGAACTGTTTTTT
d_gene: .
v_gene: TRBV6-1
abundance: .
j_gene: TRBJ1-4

CDR3aa: CASSPGPRLPPQHF
CDR3nt: TGTGCCAGCAGCCCAGGACCGAGGCTCCCGCCCCAGCATTTT
d_gene: .
v_gene: TRBV7-2
abundance: few
j_gene: TRBJ1-5

CDR3aa: CASSRGEGFPYNSPLHF
CDR3nt: TGTGCCAGCAGCCGCGGCGAGGGTTTCCCTTATAATTCACCCCTCCACTTT
d_gene: .
v_gene: TRBV5-8
abundance: .
j_gene: TRBJ1-6

CDR3aa: CATQGRVRGGTDTQYF
CDR3nt: TGTGCCACCCAGGGCAGGGTTCGAGGGGGCACAGATACGCAGTATTTT
d_gene: .
v_gene: TRBV28
abundance: .
j_gene: TRBJ2-3

CDR3aa: CASSPGQRDGYTF
CDR3nt: TGTGCCAGCTCACCAGGACAGCGGGATGGCTACACCTTC
d_gene: .
v_gene: TRBV18
abundance: .
j_gene: TRBJ1-2

CDR3aa: CASTKREGGLQPQHF
CDR3nt: TGTGCCAGTACCAAGAGGGAGGGGGGGCTTCAGCCCCAGCATTTT
d_gene: .
v_gene: TRBV19
abundance: .
j_gene: TRBJ1-5

CDR3aa: CAARGGDRAYEQYF
CDR3nt: TGTGCCGCTCGAGGAGGGGACAGAGCCTACGAGCAGTACTTC
d_gene: .
v_gene: TRBV7-2
abundance: .
j_gene: TRBJ2-7

CDR3aa: CASRAESSYNEQFF
CDR3nt: TGTGCCAGCCGGGCCGAAAGCTCCTACAATGAGCAGTTCTTC
d_gene: .
v_gene: TRBV27
abundance: .
j_gene: TRBJ2-1

CDR3aa: CASSEGPYSYYTF
CDR3nt: TGTGCCAGTTCCGAGGGACCCTACTCGTACTACACCTTC
d_gene: .
v_gene: TRBV6-6
abundance: .
j_gene: TRBJ1-2

CDR3aa: CASSSWAGGTYEQYF
CDR3nt: TGTGCCAGCAGTTCCTGGGCAGGGGGAACCTACGAGCAGTACTTC
d_gene: TRBD1
v_gene: TRBV2
abundance: .
j_gene: TRBJ2-7

CDR3aa: CASAGQPNTEAFF
CDR3nt: TGTGCCAGTGCGGGACAGCCGAACACTGAAGCTTTCTTT
d_gene: TRBD1
v_gene: TRBV19
abundance: few
j_gene: TRBJ1-1

CDR3aa: CASISGYEQFF
CDR3nt: TGTGCCAGCATCTCGGGGTATGAGCAGTTCTTC
d_gene: .
v_gene: TRBV6-1
abundance: .
j_gene: TRBJ2-1